The 31 T cell receptor beta chains given below trace back to one sample, sequenced in a study of T cells in Graves' hyperthyroidism and ophthalmopathy. Using RNA transcripts as the source, TCR beta CDR3 regions were amplified. Primed by the HTBI set, a first-round RT-PCR was run on the TCR CDR3. Via MiXCR, TCRdb re-called the multiplex PCR reads, giving one row per CDR3 protein. The table includes roughly 840,000 distinct CDR3 sequences, over 35% detected once. Sequencing used blood. Receptor source: a man aged 18 to 30 with Graves' hyperthyroidism.

This chain links TRBV7-9 with TRBJ2-2, with D perhaps TRBD2 (6 bases). V dropped 5 bases and J dropped 0 bases, with 19 bases sitting between them. The CDR3 spans 18 residues. Germline V lookup: CDR1 SEHNR, CDR2 FQNEAQ (reference sequence). The CDR3 here is CASSQDPPPSANTGELFF. CDR3 sequence (DNA): TGTGCCAGCAGCCAAGACCCACCGCCTAGCGCGAACACCGGGGAGCTGTTTTTT.

The V call is TRBV19, the J call TRBJ1-1, with D unclear. Trimming cost V 7 bases and J 4 bases, with 16 bases left between them. The germline V gene encodes CDR1 LNHDA and CDR2 SQIVND (reference sequence). This CDR3 region has 14 residues. The DNA for the CDR3 is TGTGCCAGTAAGGTTCCTGGAGGGTCCACTGAAGCTTTCTTT. Protein product: CASKVPGGSTEAFF.

The rearrangement joins TRBV19 to TRBJ2-7; 7 nucleotides match TRBD1. This CDR3 spans 14 amino acids. Per germline, CDR1 LNHDA and CDR2 SQIVND (reference sequence). The V gene end was trimmed by 7 bases and the J gene end by 4 bases; junction bases not matched to a gene: 10. CDR3 residues: CASKPDRASYEQYF. In nucleotides, the CDR3 is TGTGCCAGTAAACCAGACAGGGCGAGTTACGAGCAGTACTTC.

The sample holds a few counts of this clonotype. The rearrangement links TRBV7-9 to TRBJ2-7; TRBD2 aligns across 7 bases. The CDR3 has 15 residues. CDR1 is SEHNR, CDR2 FQNEAQ, per germline (reference sequence). J was trimmed by 6 bases and V by 5 bases; bases with no gene match: 13. The CDR3 region is CASSPSGRGRFEQYF. For the CDR3, the DNA is TGTGCCAGCAGCCCCTCTGGGAGGGGACGTTTCGAGCAGTACTTC.

The chain links TRBV2 to TRBJ2-3; D unclear. CDR3 length: 14 residues. Trimming took off 1 base at V and 3 bases at J, with 8 bases between the two ends. Germline loops: CDR1 SNHLY, CDR2 FYNNEI. Here the CDR3 DNA reads TGTGCCAGCAGTGAAGTGGCTAGTACAGATACGCAGTATTTT. This translates into CASSEVASTDTQYF.

The sample holds many counts of this clonotype. CDR3 loop: CATSREYFRSNYGYTF. The CDR3 nucleotides are TGTGCCACCAGCAGAGAATATTTCCGATCCAACTATGGCTACACCTTC. This chain uses TRBV15 with TRBJ1-2; no reliable D call. V was shortened by 0 bases and J by 2 bases, with 13 bases between the two germline ends. CDR1 LNHNV and CDR2 YYDKDF come from the germline V gene (reference sequence). This CDR3 is built from 16 residues.

V gene TRBV9 combines with J gene TRBJ1-2, with D uncertain. Trimming took off 0 bases at V and 6 bases at J, with 9 bases between the two ends. The CDR3 spans 13 residues. CDR1 SGDLS and CDR2 YYNGEE come from the germline V gene. CDR3 protein: CASSVASGDGYTF. The CDR3 nucleotides are TGTGCCAGCAGCGTAGCATCCGGGGATGGCTACACCTTC.

This clonotype was detected a few times. Written as DNA, the CDR3 is TGTGCCAGCAGCCAAGTAAGAGGACCCTACGAGCAGTACTTC. Protein: CASSQVRGPYEQYF. The chain links TRBV14 to TRBJ2-7; D unclear. This CDR3 contains 14 residues. Trimming took off 1 base at V and 2 bases at J, with 9 bases between the two ends. Germline V gene data show CDR1 as SGHDN and CDR2 as FVKESK.

The V call is TRBV2, the J call TRBJ1-4; the D gene is possibly TRBD1 (5 bases). The germline CDR1 and CDR2 sequences are SNHLY and FYNNEI. Trimming shortened V by 8 bases and J by 9 bases, and 16 bases separated the two germline ends. The CDR3 extends over 13 amino acids. The CDR3 DNA reads TGTGCCAGCGGGGGAGGCGTAGGCAAAAAACTGTTTTTT. The encoded protein is CASGGGVGKKLFF. Together with reference TRBV2 and TRBJ1-4, the CDR3 gives the full variable domain: EPEVTQTPSHQVTQMGQEVILRCVPISNHLYFYWYRQILGQKVEFLVSFYNNEISEKSEIFDDQFSVERPDGSNFTLKIRSTKLEDSAMYFCASGGGVGKKLFFGSGTQLSVL.

This clonotype was seen repeatedly, ten times or more. This chain uses TRBV9 with TRBJ2-7, with D uncertain. Germline V lookup: CDR1 SGDLS, CDR2 YYNGEE. Between the trimmed V and J ends, which lost 2 bases and 1 base, there was a span of 13 bases. The CDR3 spans 15 residues. Here the CDR3 DNA reads TGTGCCAGCAGCGTTTCCGGGCACTCTTCCTACGAGCAGTACTTC. Its protein is CASSVSGHSSYEQYF.

The chain is built from TRBV12-1 and TRBJ1-1; no DNA check was done on the table's D call, TRBD1. TRBV12-1 is tagged as a pseudogene. The CDR3 contains 16 residues. The CDR3 coding sequence is TGTGCCAGCAGCTTTCCGGGACAGGGGGCGAGCACTGAAGCTTTCTTT. It codes for CASSFPGQGASTEAFF.

The chain employs TRBV9 and TRBJ2-5; 7 bases fit TRBD1. The CDR3 contains 16 residues. V gave up 4 bases and J gave up 0 bases; unmatched junction bases: 9. CDR1 is SGDLS, CDR2 YYNGEE, per germline. The CDR3 bases are TGTGCCAGCAGCCAAGATCCGAGGGGGCACCAAGAGACCCAGTACTTC. The encoded protein is CASSQDPRGHQETQYF.

This clonotype was seen a handful of times. The rearrangement joins TRBV20-1 to TRBJ1-1; no definite D call. Germline CDR1 is DFQATT and CDR2 is SNEGSKA (reference sequence). V shed 1 base and J shed 1 base, with 10 bases lying between them. The length of the CDR3 is 14 residues. In DNA, the CDR3 is TGCAGTGCTAGAGTTGAGAACAGGAACACTGAAGCTTTCTTT. It encodes CSARVENRNTEAFF.

A note on this clonotype: This may arise from a read error, as a much more abundant clone is one base away. This sequence joins TRBV19 and TRBJ1-5; D unresolved. V was shortened by 1 base and J by 9 bases, with 19 bases between the two germline ends. The V gene's germline CDR1 is LNHDA and CDR2 SQIVND (reference sequence). The CDR3 sequence is 16 residues long. Here the CDR3 reads CASSIALHSLPRPQHF. CDR3 nucleotides: TGTGCCAGTAGTATAGCCCTCCACAGCCTACCTCGGCCCCAGCATTTT.

This clonotype appeared many times. V and J are TRBV20-1 and TRBJ2-5; 13 bases align to TRBD2. V trimming: 3 bases; J trimming: 2 bases; junction bases outside the gene matches: 3. The CDR3 runs 15 residues. CDR1 and CDR2 from the germline V gene are DFQATT and SNEGSKA (reference sequence). The CDR3 loop is CSASWTSGGQETQYF. CDR3 nucleotides: TGCAGTGCTAGTTGGACTAGCGGGGGACAAGAGACCCAGTACTTC.

CDR3 region: CSVGGTDTEAFF. Written as DNA, the CDR3 is TGCAGCGTTGGAGGGACAGACACTGAAGCTTTCTTT. V usage is TRBV29-1 and J usage is TRBJ1-1, with 7 bases matching TRBD1. CDR3 size: 12 residues. Trimming took 4 bases from V and 3 from J; bases not matched to a gene: 2. CDR1 and CDR2 (germline): SQVTM, ANQGSEA.

On this clonotype itself: At one end the junction does not follow the germline gene, possibly because of a read error. The chain employs TRBV7-7 and TRBJ2-5; D is possibly TRBD1 or TRBD2 (5 bases each). CDR1 SSHAT and CDR2 FNYEAQ come from the germline V gene (reference sequence). There are 14 residues in the CDR3. CDR3 in amino acids: CASSWDPYQETQYF. The CDR3, as DNA: TGTGCTAGCAGCTGGGACCCGTACCAAGAGACCCAGTACTTC. The complete variable domain, with remaining parts taken from reference TRBV7-7 and TRBJ2-5, reads GAGVSQSPRYKVTKRGQDVTLRCDPISSHATLYWYQQALGQGPEFLTYFNYEAQPDKSGLPSDRFSAERPEGSISTLTIQRTEQRDSAMYRCASSWDPYQETQYFGPGTRLLVL.

This clonotype turned up a few times. The chain combines TRBV4-1 with TRBJ2-7, with D perhaps matching TRBD2 (5 bases). The CDR3 runs to 13 residues. Trimming pared 1 base from V and 5 bases from J, leaving 9 bases between. Germline lookup yields CDR1 MGHRA and CDR2 YSYEKL. Here the CDR3 DNA reads TGCGCCAGCAGCCAAGTAGGGAGCCACGAGCAGTACTTC. Its protein is CASSQVGSHEQYF.

This clonotype was counted a few times. The rearrangement links TRBV6-1 to TRBJ1-1; TRBD1 matches 7 bases. V trimming: 7 bases; J trimming: 4 bases; junction bases outside the gene matches: 18. This CDR3 contains 17 residues. From germline, CDR1 is MNHNS and CDR2 SASEGT. The CDR3, as DNA: TGTGCCAGCACCATACAGGGGTTTGGGGAAGGAGGCACTGAAGCTTTCTTT. Encoded protein: CASTIQGFGEGGTEAFF.

V gene TRBV5-4 combines with J gene TRBJ2-7; a weak D match, TRBD1 (6 bases). The V gene lost 3 bases and the J gene lost 1 base, with 17 bases spanning the gap. There are 16 residues in the CDR3. CDR1 is SGHNT, CDR2 YYREEE, per germline (reference sequence). The chain's CDR3 is CASSWAQGSDSYEQYF. CDR3 DNA sequence: TGTGCCAGCAGCTGGGCACAGGGAAGTGATTCCTACGAGCAGTACTTC.

This clonotype occurred a few times. Relative to the germline gene, one junction end is altered; a read error may explain this. The V gene is TRBV7-9, the J gene TRBJ2-5, with D possibly TRBD1 on 6 matching bases. There are 14 residues in the CDR3. Per germline, CDR1 SEHNR and CDR2 FQNEAQ (reference sequence). This chain's CDR3 is CASSQEARGETQYF. CDR3 sequence (DNA): TGCGCCAGCAGCCAAGAGGCCAGGGGCGAGACCCAGTACTTC.

This clonotype has at least ten counts. The chain combines TRBV6-5 with TRBJ1-1, with no clear D. V lost 6 bases, J lost 1 base, and 12 bases lay in between. The CDR3 sequence is 14 residues long. Germline values: CDR1 MNHEY, CDR2 SVGAGI. CDR3 DNA sequence: TGTGCCAGCAGCTTAACGGGCTCGAACACTGAAGCTTTCTTT. Residues: CASSLTGSNTEAFF.

The chain is built from TRBV4-1 and TRBJ1-1; D gene uncertain. CDR1 is MGHRA, CDR2 YSYEKL, per germline. The CDR3 runs to 14 residues. Trimming pared 4 bases from V and 4 bases from J, leaving 13 bases between. The CDR3 sequence is CASSPGGLSTEAFF. Here the CDR3 DNA reads TGCGCCAGCAGCCCAGGTGGACTTAGCACTGAAGCTTTCTTT.

As to this clonotype: A much larger clone differs by one base, so this may be a read error. J is TRBJ1-4 and V is TRBV20-1, with 7 bases that match TRBD1. Germline V gene data show CDR1 as DFQATT and CDR2 as SNEGSKA (reference sequence). V lost 0 bases and J lost 7; bases outside the gene matches: 8. This CDR3 contains 15 residues. The CDR3, as DNA: TGCAGTGCTAGAGACCGGACAGGAGGGGGTGAAAAACTGTTTTTT. Its translation is CSARDRTGGGEKLFF.

Regarding this clonotype: This may arise from a read error, as a much more abundant clone is one base away. The chain carries TRBV12-3 or TRBV12-4 and TRBJ1-6; no definite D call. CDR3 length equals 13 residues. The CDR3 DNA is TGTGCCTGCAGTTTAGCCGTCTATTCACCCCTCCACTTT. Translated, it gives CACSLAVYSPLHF.

The rearrangement uses TRBV6-5 and TRBJ1-1, with 8 bases identical to TRBD1. The CDR3 runs 14 residues. V gave up 5 bases and J gave up 3 bases; unmatched junction bases: 5. Germline values: CDR1 MNHEY, CDR2 SVGAGI. CDR3 nucleotides: TGTGCCAGCAGTCGGACAGGGTCGGACACTGAAGCTTTCTTT. Translation: CASSRTGSDTEAFF.

V and J are TRBV7-6 and TRBJ2-7; tentatively, D is TRBD1 (6 bases). CDR1 is SGHVS, CDR2 FNYEAQ, per germline. This CDR3 is 18 amino acids long. Trimming removed 5 bases from V and 5 bases from J, with 28 bases in between. As DNA, the CDR3 is TGTGCCAGCAGCCAAATGATACTAGACGGAGCCAGGGGCCACGAGCAGTACTTC. As protein: CASSQMILDGARGHEQYF.

This clonotype was seen many times. The gene calls are TRBV2 and TRBJ2-7; unclear D gene. Trimming removed 6 bases from V and 3 bases from J, with 6 bases in between. CDR3 length equals 11 residues. Per germline, CDR1 SNHLY and CDR2 FYNNEI. CDR3 loop: CASSIGYEQYF. In DNA, the CDR3 is TGTGCCAGCAGCATCGGCTACGAGCAGTACTTC.

This chain joins TRBV5-4 and TRBJ1-2; no clear D gene. The CDR3 spans 15 residues. V was cut by 3 bases and J by 6 bases, with 18 bases left in between. Germline V gene lookup returns CDR1 SGHNT and CDR2 YYREEE (reference sequence). CDR3 nucleotides: TGTGCCAGCAGCTCCCCCAAGACCAATAGCGATGGCTACACCTTC. Translated, it gives CASSSPKTNSDGYTF. The full variable domain, in which reference TRBV5-4 and TRBJ1-2 provide the parts outside the CDR3, is ETGVTQSPTHLIKTRGQQVTLRCSSQSGHNTVSWYQQALGQGPQFIFQYYREEENGRGNFPPRFSGLQFPNYSSELNVNALELDDSALYLCASSSPKTNSDGYTFGSGTRLTVV.

This clonotype occurred a few times. The chain has TRBV9 and TRBJ1-3, with 7 bases fitting TRBD1. Germline V gene lookup returns CDR1 SGDLS and CDR2 YYNGEE. The CDR3 totals 18 residues. The trim removed 4 bases at V and 0 bases at J, leaving 13 bases unmatched. The CDR3 sequence: CASSSHGGQRLSGNTIYF. CDR3 sequence (DNA): TGTGCCAGCAGCTCCCACGGGGGACAGCGCCTCTCTGGAAACACCATATATTTT.

The rearrangement links TRBV7-2 to TRBJ1-5, with D perhaps matching TRBD1 (5 bases). From germline, CDR1 is SGHTA and CDR2 FQGNSA. This CDR3 comprises 17 residues. V was trimmed by 7 bases and J by 0 bases, leaving 19 bases between them. CDR3 DNA: TGTGCCAGCAATGAAAGGGGAAGCTGGGTTAGCAATCAGCCCCAGCATTTT. Translation gives CASNERGSWVSNQPQHF.